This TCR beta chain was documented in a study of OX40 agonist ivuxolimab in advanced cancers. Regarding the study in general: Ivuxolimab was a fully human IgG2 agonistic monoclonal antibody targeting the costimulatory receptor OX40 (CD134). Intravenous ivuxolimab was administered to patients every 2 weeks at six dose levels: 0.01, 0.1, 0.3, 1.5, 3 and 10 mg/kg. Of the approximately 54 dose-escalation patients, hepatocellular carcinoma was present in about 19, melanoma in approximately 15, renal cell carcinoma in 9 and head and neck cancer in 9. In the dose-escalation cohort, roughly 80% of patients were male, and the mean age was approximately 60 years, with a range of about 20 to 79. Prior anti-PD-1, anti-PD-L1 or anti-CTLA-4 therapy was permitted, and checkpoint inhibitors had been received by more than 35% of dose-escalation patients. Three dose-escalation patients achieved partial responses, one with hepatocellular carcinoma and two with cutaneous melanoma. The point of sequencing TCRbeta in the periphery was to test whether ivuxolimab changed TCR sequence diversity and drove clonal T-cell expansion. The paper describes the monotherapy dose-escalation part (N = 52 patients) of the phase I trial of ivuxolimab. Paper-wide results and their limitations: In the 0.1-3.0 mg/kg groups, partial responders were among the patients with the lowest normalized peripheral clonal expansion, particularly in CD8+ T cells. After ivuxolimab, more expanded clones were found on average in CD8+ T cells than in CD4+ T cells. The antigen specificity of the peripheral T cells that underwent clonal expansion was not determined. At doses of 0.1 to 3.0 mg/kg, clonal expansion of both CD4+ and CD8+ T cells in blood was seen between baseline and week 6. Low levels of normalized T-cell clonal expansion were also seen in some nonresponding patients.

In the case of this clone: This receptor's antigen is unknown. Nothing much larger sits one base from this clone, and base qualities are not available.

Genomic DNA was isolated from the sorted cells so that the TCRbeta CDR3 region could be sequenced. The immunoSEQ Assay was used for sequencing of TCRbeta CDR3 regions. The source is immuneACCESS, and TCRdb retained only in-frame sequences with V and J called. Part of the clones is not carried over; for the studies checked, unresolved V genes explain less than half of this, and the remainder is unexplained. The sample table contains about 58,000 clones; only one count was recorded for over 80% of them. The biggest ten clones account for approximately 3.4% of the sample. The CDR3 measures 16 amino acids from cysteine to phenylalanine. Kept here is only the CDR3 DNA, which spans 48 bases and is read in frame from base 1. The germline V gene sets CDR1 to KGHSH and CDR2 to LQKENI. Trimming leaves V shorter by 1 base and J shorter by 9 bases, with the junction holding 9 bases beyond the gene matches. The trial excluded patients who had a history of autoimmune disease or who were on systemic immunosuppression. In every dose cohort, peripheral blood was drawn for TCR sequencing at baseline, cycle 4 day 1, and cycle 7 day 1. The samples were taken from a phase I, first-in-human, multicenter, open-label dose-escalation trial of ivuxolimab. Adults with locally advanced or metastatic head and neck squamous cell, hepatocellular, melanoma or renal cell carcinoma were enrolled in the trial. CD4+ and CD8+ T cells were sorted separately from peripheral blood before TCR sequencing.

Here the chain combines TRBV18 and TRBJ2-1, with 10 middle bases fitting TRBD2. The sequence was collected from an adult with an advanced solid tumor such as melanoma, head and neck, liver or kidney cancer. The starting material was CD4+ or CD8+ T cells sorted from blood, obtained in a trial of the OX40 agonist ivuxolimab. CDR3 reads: CASSPQASGSPSEQFF. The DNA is TGTGCCAGCTCACCACAGGCTAGCGGGAGTCCCAGTGAGCAGTTCTTC. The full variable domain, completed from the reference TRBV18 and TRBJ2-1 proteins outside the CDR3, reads NAGVMQNPRHLVRRRGQEARLRCSPMKGHSHVYWYRQLPEEGLKFMVYLQKENIIDESGMPKERFSAEFPKEGPSILRIQQVVRGDSAAYFCASSPQASGSPSEQFFGPGTRLTVL.